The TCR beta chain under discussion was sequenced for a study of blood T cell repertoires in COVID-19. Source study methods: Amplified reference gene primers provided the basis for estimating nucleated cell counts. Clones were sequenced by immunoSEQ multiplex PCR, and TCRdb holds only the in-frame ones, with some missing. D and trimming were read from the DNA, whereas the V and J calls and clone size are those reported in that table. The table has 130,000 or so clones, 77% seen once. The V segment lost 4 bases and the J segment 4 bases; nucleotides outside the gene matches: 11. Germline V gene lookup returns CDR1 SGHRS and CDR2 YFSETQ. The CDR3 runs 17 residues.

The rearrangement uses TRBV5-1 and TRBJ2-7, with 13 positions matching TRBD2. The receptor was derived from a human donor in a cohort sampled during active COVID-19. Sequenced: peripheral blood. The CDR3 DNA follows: TGCGCCAGCAGCCCCGGACTAGCGGGAGATAGCGGGTACGAGCAGTACTTC. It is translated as CASSPGLAGDSGYEQYF.